This TCR beta chain was profiled in a study of cytomegalovirus exposure and HLA in healthy donors. Study background: The roughly 130 validation repertoires were reported in a later analysis to have been generated on the same platform as the roughly 720 first-cohort repertoires. Study-wide results and limits: Rare TCR sequences dominated, though some public TCRs recurred in many donors.

Using immunoSEQ multiplex PCR, the repertoire was profiled, and TCRdb retains in-frame clones only, with some absent. The sample yields about 170,000 clones, 90% to 97% seen once. With V trimmed by 5 bases and J by 6 bases, 5 bases remained unmatched. The germline gives CDR1 MGHRA, CDR2 YSYEKL. The CDR3 length is 15 residues. A remark on this clone: Its matching antigen is unknown. Within the sample, other DNA sequences also encode this same CDR3.

The genes are TRBV4-1 and TRBJ2-2; 11 bases match TRBD1. Specimen: PBMCs. This clonotype was sampled from a woman between 18 and 29 years old in good health and CMV-seronegative. The CDR3 DNA is TGCGCCAGCAGCTTAGGGACAGGGGGGTCCGGGGAGCTGTTTTTT. This gives the protein CASSLGTGGSGELFF.